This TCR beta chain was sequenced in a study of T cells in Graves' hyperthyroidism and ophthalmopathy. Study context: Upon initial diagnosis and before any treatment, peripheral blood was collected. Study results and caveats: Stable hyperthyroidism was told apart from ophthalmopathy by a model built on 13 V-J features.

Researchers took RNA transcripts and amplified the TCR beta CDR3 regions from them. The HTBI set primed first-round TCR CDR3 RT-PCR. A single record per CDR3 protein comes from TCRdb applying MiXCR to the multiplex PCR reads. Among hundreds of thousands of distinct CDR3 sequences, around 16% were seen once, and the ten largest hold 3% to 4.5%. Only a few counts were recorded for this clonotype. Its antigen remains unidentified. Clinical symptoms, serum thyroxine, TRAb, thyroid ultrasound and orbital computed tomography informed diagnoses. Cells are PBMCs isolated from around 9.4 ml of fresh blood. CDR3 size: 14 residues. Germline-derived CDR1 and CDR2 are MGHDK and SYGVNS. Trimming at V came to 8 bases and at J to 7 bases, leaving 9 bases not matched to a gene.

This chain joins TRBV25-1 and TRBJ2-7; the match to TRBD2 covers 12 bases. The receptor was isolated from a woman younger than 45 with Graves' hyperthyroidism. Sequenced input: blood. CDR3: CASGRLAGVGEQYF. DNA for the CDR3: TGTGCCAGCGGGAGACTAGCGGGAGTGGGTGAGCAGTACTTC.